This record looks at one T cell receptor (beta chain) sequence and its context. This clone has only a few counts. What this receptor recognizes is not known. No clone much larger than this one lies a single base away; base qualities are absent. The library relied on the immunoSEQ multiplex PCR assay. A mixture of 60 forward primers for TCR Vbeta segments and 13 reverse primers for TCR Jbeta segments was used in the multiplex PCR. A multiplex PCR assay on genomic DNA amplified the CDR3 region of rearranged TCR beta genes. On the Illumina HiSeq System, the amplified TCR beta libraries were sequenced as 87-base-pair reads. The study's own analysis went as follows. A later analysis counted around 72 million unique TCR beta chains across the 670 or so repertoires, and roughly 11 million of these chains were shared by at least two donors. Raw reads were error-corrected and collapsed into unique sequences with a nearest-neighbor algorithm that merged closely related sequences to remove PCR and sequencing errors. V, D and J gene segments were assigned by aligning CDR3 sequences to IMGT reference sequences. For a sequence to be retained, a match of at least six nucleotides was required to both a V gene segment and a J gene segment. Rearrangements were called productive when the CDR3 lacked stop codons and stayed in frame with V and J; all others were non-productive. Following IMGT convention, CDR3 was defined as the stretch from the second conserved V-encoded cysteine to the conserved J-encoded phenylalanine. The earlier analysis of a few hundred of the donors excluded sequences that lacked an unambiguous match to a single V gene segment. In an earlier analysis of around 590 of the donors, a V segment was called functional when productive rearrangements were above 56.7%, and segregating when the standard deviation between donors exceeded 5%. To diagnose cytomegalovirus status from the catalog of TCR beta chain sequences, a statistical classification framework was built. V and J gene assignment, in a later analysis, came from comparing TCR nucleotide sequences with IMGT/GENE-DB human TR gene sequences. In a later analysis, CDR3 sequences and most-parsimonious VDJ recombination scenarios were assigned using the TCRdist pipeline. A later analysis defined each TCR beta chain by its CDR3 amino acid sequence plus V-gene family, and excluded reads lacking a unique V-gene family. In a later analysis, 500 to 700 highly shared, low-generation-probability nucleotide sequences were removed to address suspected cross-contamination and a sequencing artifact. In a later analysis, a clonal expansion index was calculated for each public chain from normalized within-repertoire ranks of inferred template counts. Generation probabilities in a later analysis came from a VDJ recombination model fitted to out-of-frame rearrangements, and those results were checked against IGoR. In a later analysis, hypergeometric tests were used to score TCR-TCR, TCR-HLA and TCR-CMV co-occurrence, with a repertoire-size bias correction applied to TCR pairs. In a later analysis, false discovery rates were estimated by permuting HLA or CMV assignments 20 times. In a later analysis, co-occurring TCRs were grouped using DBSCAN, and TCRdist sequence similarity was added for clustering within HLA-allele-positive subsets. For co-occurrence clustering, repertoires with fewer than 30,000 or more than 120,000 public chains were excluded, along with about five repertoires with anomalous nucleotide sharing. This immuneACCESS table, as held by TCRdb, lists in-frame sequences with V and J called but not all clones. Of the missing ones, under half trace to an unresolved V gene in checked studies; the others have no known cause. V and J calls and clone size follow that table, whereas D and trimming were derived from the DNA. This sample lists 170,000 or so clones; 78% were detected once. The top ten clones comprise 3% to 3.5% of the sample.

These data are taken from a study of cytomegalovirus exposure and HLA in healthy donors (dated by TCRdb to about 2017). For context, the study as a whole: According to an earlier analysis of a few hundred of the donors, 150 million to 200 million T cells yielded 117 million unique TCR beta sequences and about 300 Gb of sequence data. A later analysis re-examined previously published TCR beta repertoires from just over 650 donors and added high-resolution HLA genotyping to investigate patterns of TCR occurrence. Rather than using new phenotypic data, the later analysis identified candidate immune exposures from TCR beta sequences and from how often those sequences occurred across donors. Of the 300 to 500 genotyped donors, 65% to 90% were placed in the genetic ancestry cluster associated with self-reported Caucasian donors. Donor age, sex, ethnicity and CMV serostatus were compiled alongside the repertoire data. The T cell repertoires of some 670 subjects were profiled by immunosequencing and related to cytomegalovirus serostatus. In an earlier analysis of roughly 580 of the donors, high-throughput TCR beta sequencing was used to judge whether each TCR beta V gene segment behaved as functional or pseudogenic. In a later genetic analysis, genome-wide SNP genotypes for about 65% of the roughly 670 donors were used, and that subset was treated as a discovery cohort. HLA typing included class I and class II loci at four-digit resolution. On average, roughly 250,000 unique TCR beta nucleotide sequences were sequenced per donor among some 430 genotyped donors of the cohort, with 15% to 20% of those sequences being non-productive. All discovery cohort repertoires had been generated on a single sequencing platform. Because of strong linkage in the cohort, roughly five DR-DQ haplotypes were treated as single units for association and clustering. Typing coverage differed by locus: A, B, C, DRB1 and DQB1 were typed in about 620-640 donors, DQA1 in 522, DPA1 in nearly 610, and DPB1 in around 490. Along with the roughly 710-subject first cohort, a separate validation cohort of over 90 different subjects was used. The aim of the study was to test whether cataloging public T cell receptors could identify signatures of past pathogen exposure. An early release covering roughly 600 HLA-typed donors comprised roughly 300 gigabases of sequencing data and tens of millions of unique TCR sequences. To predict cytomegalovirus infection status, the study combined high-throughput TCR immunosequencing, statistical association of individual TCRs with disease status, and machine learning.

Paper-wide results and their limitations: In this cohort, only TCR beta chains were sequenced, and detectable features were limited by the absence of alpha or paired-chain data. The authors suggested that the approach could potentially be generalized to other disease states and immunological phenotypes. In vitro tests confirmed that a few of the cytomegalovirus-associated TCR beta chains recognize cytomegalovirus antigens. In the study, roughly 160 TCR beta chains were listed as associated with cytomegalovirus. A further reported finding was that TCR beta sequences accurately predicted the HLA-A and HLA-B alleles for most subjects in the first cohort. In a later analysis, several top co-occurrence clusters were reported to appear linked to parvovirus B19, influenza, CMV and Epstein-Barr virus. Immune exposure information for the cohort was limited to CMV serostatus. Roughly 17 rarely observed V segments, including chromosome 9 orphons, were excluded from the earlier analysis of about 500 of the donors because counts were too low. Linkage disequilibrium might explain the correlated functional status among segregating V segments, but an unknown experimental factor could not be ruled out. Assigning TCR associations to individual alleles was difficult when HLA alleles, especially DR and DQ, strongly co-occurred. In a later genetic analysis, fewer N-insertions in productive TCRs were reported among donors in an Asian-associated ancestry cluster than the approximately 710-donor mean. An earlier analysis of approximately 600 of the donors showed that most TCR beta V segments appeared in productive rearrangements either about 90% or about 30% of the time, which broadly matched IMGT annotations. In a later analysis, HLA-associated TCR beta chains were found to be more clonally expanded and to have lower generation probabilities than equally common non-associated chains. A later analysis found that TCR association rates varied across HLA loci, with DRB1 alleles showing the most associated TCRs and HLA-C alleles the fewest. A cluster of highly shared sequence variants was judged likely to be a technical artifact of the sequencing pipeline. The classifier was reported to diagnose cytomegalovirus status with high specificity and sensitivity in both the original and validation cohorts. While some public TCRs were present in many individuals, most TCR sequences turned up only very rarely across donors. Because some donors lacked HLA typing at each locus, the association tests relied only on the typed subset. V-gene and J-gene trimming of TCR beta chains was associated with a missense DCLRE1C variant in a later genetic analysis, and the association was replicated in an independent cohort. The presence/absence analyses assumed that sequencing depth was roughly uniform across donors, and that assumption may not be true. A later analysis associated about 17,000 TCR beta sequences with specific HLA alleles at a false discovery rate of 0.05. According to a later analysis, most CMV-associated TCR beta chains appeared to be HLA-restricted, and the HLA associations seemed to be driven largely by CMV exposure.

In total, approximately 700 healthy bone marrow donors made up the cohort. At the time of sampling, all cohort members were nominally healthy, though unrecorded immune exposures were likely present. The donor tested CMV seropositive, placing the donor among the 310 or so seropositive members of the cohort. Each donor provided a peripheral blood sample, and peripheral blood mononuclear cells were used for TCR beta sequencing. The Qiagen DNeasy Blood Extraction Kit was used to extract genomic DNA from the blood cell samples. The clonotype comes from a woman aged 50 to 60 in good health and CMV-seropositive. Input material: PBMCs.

Here is the DNA: TGTGCCAGCAGCTTAGATGGTGCTTCGGCAGCGGGGGGCACAGATACGCAGTATTTT. It is translated as CASSLDGASAAGGTDTQYF. This receptor chain uses TRBV11-3 and TRBJ2-3; 8 bases in the middle match TRBD2. V has 0 bases trimmed and J has 1 base trimmed; junction bases matching no gene number 12. Measured from the cysteine to the phenylalanine, the CDR3 is 19 residues long. CDR3 DNA only is kept here, 57 bases in frame from base 1. The CDR1 and CDR2 encoded by the germline V gene are SGHNT and YENEEA.